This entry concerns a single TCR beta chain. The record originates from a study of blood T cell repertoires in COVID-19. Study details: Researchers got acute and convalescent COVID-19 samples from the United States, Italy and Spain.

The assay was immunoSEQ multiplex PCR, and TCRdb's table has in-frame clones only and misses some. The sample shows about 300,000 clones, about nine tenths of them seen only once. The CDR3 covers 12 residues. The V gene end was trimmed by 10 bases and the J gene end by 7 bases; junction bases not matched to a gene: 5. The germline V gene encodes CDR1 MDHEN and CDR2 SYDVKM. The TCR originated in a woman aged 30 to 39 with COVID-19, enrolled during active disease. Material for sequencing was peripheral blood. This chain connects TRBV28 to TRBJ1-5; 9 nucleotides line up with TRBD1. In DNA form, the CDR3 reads TGTGCCATTGGACAGGGGAGACAGCCCCAGCATTTT. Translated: CAIGQGRQPQHF.